This section outlines one TCR beta chain sequence together with its context. This clone's antigen is unknown. Within one base of it there is no much larger clone, and no base qualities were kept. The data belong to a study of blood T cell repertoires in COVID-19 (dated by TCRdb to the early 2020s). For the wider study: Collaborator samples came from the United States, Italy and Spain and covered acute and convalescent phases of COVID-19. The repertoires were made available in a free public database intended to serve as a resource for research on the immune response to SARS-CoV-2. Samples were obtained from the ongoing ImmuneRACE study (first 160 participants) and from over 1,000 subjects provided by 6 global collaborators. Where HLA class I and class II types were available, the types were taken from metadata supplied by the sample provider, not from assay-based typing. Subjects who had been exposed to COVID-19, were actively infected with it, or had recovered from it provided the deeply sampled blood TCRbeta repertoires that made up the dataset. The prospective study material was composed of cDNA or gDNA derived from T cells, B-cell-depleted T cells, or PBMCs. The sample metadata nearly always contained a de-identified subject ID, COVID-19 status, age in years and sex.

Participants in the prospective study were enrolled through a virtual design, were aged roughly 18 to 100 years, and lived in about two dozen United States geographic areas. In the prospective study, cohorts were assigned on the basis of participant-reported clinical history obtained from a screening survey and a study questionnaire. Recovered participants in ImmuneRACE Cohort 3 were defined as having two consecutive negative NP/OP PCR tests, clearance from a healthcare professional, or resolution of symptoms. In the prospective study, whole blood, serum and a nasopharyngeal or oropharyngeal swab were collected from each participant by mobile phlebotomists. Over a roughly two-month period, participants in the prospective study had the option of providing additional blood draws and questionnaires. Prospective study blood samples were shipped either frozen or at room temperature before DNA extraction.

Here V drops 3 bases and J drops 2 bases, and the junction holds 21 bases not matched to any gene. The germline V gene yields MGHRA for CDR1 and YSYEKL for CDR2. Including cysteine and phenylalanine, the CDR3 has 21 amino acids. The DNA shown is the 63-base CDR3, in frame from base 1. The immunoSEQ Assay, a bias-controlled multiplex PCR, was used to amplify TCRbeta CDR3 regions from genomic DNA. Per the authors' processing: The number of nucleated cells in each sample was estimated by amplification of reference gene primers within the assay. Sequence reads were collapsed and filtered to measure the absolute abundance of every unique TCRbeta CDR3 rearrangement. Productive Simpson clonality was computed per sample as the square root of Simpson's diversity index over productive rearrangements. TCRdb holds this immuneACCESS table with in-frame rearrangements only. Some clones are missing; in checked studies, unresolved V genes explain under half, and the rest has no known cause. From that table come the V and J calls and clone size; the DNA was used to work out D and trimming. For this sample the table gives roughly 250,000 clones, of which around 90% were detected only once. Approximately 1.5% of the sample is in the top ten clones.

Findings and caveats that apply to the study as a whole: How much clinical and demographic metadata was included differed by source and by participant, and the metadata was provided uncurated.

The rearrangement joined TRBV4-1 to TRBJ2-7, with 11 middle bases fitting TRBD2. This clonotype was obtained from a woman aged 50 to 60 who had recovered from COVID-19. The sample was PBMCs or T cells enriched from blood (not recorded which). In nucleotides, the sequence is TGCGCCAGCAGCCAGGGGGTTAGGGGCGGGACTAGCGGCCCCGGGGCCTACGAGCAGTACTTC. This translates into CASSQGVRGGTSGPGAYEQYF.